This T cell receptor (beta chain) was sequenced for a study of T-cell memory formation after mild COVID-19. In the study overall: TCR clusters largely stayed donor specific.

V gave up 0 bases and J gave up 3 bases, with 9 bases separating them. Germline values: CDR1 LGHDT, CDR2 YNNKEL (reference sequence). This CDR3 comprises 15 residues. At least ten counts were recorded for this clonotype. TCRdb called the 5' RACE reads again in MiXCR, with one record for every CDR3 protein. The table has 300,000 to 350,000 distinct CDR3 sequences, 13% to 15% seen once. The chain is built from TRBV3-1 and TRBJ2-1, with D unclear. This sequence was found in a man aged 18 to 30 who had mild COVID-19 (a few samples of this study predate the infection). Cell type and time point are not known. Material: PBMCs or a T cell subset sorted from them (not recorded which). The CDR3 bases are TGTGCCAGCAGCCAAGATTCCCCAGTCTACAATGAGCAGTTCTTC. This translates into CASSQDSPVYNEQFF.